These 7 T cell receptor beta chains came from one sample sequenced in a study of monozygotic twins with inflammatory bowel disease. After re-calling the 5' RACE reads, TCRdb lists one entry per CDR3 protein, DNA absent. This listing includes 85,000 to 110,000 distinct CDR3 sequences. The sample taken for sequencing was blood. All receptors come from a human donor with ulcerative colitis or Crohn's disease, or a healthy co-twin of an affected twin (not recorded which).

The chain couples TRBV6-6 to TRBJ2-7. Germline-derived CDR1 and CDR2 are MNHNY and SVGAGI (reference sequence). CDR3 length: 14 residues. CDR3 residues: CASSYSSTSYEQYF.

The V gene is TRBV21-1, the J gene TRBJ2-7; TCRdb lists TRBD2, though no DNA is available to test this call. TRBV21-1 corresponds to a pseudogene. The CDR3 consists of 14 residues. The CDR3 loop reads CASSFTGPGGEQYF.

The chain joins TRBV14 to TRBJ1-1; TCRdb indicates TRBD1, and absent DNA this call remains unverified. The CDR3 extends over 16 amino acids. Germline V CDR1 and CDR2: SGHDN, FVKESK. The CDR3 reads CASSRQRTDVNTEAFF. Looking up the rest from reference TRBV14 and TRBJ1-1 gives the full variable domain: EAGVTQFPSHSVIEKGQTVTLRCDPISGHDNLYWYRRVMGKEIKFLLHFVKESKQDESGMPNNRFLAERTGGTYSTLKVQPAELEDSGVYFCASSRQRTDVNTEAFFGQGTRLTVV.

The rearrangement joins TRBV18 to TRBJ2-7. Germline loops: CDR1 KGHSH, CDR2 LQKENI. The CDR3 spans 11 residues. CDR3 residues: CASSPLGEQYF.

The chain carries TRBV4-3 and TRBJ2-2. The CDR3 sequence is 14 residues long. CDR1 and CDR2 from the germline V gene are LGHNA and YSLEER. This chain's CDR3 is CASSQELRWAELFF.

The chain uses TRBV5-1 and TRBJ2-7; TCRdb's D gene call, TRBD1, goes unchecked for lack of DNA. The CDR3 runs 15 residues. Germline assignment: CDR1 SGHRS and CDR2 YFSETQ. CDR3 sequence reads: CASSLGGQGTYEQYF.

V is TRBV12-3 or TRBV12-4 and J is TRBJ1-5. The CDR3 spans 14 residues. The CDR3 sequence is CASSPSGGNQPQHF.